This T cell receptor (beta chain) derives from a study of cytomegalovirus exposure and HLA in healthy donors. On the study more broadly: In an earlier analysis, some 110 million unique TCR beta sequences were found from 150 million to 200 million T cells.

Findings and limits, study-wide: The study listed 150 to 200 cytomegalovirus-associated TCR beta chains. Other equally common chains were less clonally expanded than HLA-associated TCR beta chains, a later analysis showed. V segments that were indistinguishable, TRBV6-2 and TRBV6-3 among them, were omitted from analysis.

Amplification used 60 Vbeta primers and 13 Jbeta primers. Some clones are missing from TCRdb's copy, which holds only in-frame ones; the method was immunoSEQ multiplex PCR. The sample contains under 150,000 clones, 70% to 80% of which appear only once. As for this clone: The antigen is unknown.

CDR1 is SEHNR and CDR2 is FQNEAQ in the germline V gene (reference sequence). The V end lost 7 bases, the J end lost 2 bases, and 27 bases lay between the germline ends. The CDR3 consists of 18 residues. V gene TRBV7-9 combines with J gene TRBJ2-7; the D gene is possibly TRBD2 (8 bases). The sample consisted of PBMCs. This TCR came from a woman aged 25 to 39 in good health and CMV-seropositive. The CDR3 loop reads CASTSREGFTGDTYEQYF. DNA for the CDR3: TGTGCCAGCACCTCCCGGGAGGGCTTTACAGGGGACACCTACGAGCAGTACTTC.